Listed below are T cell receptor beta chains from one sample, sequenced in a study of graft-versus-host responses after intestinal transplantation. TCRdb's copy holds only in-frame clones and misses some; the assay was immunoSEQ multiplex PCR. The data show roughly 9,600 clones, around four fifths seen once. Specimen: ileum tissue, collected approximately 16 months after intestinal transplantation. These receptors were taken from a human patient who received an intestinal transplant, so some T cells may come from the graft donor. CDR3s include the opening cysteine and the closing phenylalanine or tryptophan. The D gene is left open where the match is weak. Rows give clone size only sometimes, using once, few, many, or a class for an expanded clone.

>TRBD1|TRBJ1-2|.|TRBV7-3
TGTGCCAGCAGCTTAATCTTGCCCAGGGGGGAGTCTAACTATGGCTACACCTTC
CASSLILPRGESNYGYTF
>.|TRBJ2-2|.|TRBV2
TGTGCCAGCAGTGAGAGGGTCCCCGGGGAGCTGTTTTTT
CASSERVPGELFF
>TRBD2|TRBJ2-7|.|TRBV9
TGTGCCAGCAGCGCGGAGGGGACTAGCTACTACGAGCAGTACTTC
CASSAEGTSYYEQYF
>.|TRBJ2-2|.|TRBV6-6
TGTGCCAGCAGTTATCGGGACACCGGGGAGCTGTTTTTT
CASSYRDTGELFF
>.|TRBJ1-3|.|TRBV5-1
TGCGCCAGCCATGTCGGAAATGGTGCCGGAAACACCATATATTTT
CASHVGNGAGNTIYF
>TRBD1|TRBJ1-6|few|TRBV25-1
TGTGCCAGCAGTAAGGCCGCGGCACAGGGGGGGGGTTATACACCCCTCCACTTT
CASSKAAAQGGGYTPLHF
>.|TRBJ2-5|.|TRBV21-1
TGTGCCAGCCCCAGAGGGGAGACCCAGTACTTC
CASPRGETQYF
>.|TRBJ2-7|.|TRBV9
TGTGCCAGCAGCGAAGACGGGGGGCGGGCGCAGGAGCAGTACTTC
CASSEDGGRAQEQYF
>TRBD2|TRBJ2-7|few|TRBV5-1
TGCGCCAGCAGCTTGTACGGGGGGACGGGAGAGCAGTACTTC
CASSLYGGTGEQYF
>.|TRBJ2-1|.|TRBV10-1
TGCGCCAGCAGGAAGGGGGGTTCCGACAATGAGCAGTTCTTC
CASRKGGSDNEQFF
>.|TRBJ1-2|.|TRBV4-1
TGCGCCAGCAGCCCAGGTAGATACGTTTGCGGCTACACCTTC
CASSPGRYVCGYTF
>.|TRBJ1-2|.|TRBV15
TGCGCCACCAGCAAGGGGGAGGGGGACTATGGCTACACCTTC
CATSKGEGDYGYTF
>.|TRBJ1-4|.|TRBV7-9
TGTGCCAGCAGCTTAAAACGGTTCGATAATGAAAAACTGTTTTTT
CASSLKRFDNEKLFF
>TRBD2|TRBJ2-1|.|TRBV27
TGTGCCAGCAGTTTATTGGGGGGGGCCTACAATGAGCAGTTCTTC
CASSLLGGAYNEQFF
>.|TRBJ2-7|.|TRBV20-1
TGCAGTGCTAGAGGGCCCGCGGGTCTGTTC
CSARGPAGLF
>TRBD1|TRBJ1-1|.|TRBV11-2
TGTGCCAGCAGCTCGCCCTACAGGGGGAAGAAACCGATCACTGAAGCTTTCTTT
CASSSPYRGKKPITEAFF
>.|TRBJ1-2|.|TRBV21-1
TGTGCCAGCAGCACGGCGACAGGGGACTATGGCTACACCTTC
CASSTATGDYGYTF
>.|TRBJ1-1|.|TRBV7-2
TGTGCCAGCAGCTTATTAGGGGTGACTGAAGCTTTCTTT
CASSLLGVTEAFF
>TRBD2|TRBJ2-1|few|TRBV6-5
TGTGCCAGCAGTTACCTGAGCGGGGGGGCTTTTCGTGAGCAGTTCTTC
CASSYLSGGAFREQFF
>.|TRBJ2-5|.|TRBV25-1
TGTGCCAGCACCGGAATACGGGGGGCACCTTTTCAAGAGACCCAGTACTTC
CASTGIRGAPFQETQYF
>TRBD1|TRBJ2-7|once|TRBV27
TGTGCCAGCAGTCTACCCGGTGGACAGGAATTGTACGAGCAGTACTTC
CASSLPGGQELYEQYF
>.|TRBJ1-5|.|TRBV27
TGTGCCAGCAGTTTGCCAGGAGATCAGCCCCAGCATTTT
CASSLPGDQPQHF
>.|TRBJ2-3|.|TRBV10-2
TGCGCCAGCCACGGTCGGGGGTACACAGATACGCAGTATTTT
CASHGRGYTDTQYF
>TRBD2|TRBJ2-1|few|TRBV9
TGTGCCAGCAGCGACAGTCGGGGGGAATCCTACAATGAGCAGTTCTTC
CASSDSRGESYNEQFF
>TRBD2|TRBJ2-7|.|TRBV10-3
TGTGCCATCAGTGGGGGTGGGACTAGCGGGGAGGCCTACTACGAGCAGTACTTC
CAISGGGTSGEAYYEQYF
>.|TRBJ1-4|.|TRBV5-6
TGTGCCAGCAGCTTCGGGGTCGGGTCGAATGAAAAACTGTTTTTT
CASSFGVGSNEKLFF
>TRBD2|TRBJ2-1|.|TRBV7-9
TGTGCCAGCAGCCCCCCCGGGACTACCTCCTACAATGAGCAGTTCTTC
CASSPPGTTSYNEQFF
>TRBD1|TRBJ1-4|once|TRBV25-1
TGTGCCAGCAGGGATGAGGGGGCGTCTGAAAAACTGTTTTTT
CASRDEGASEKLFF
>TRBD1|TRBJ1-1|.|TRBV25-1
TGTGCCAGCATGGGACAGGGGGCCACTGAAGCTTTCTTT
CASMGQGATEAFF
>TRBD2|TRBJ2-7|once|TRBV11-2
TGTGCCAGCAGCTTTCCGACTAGCGGGGGCTCCTACGAGCAGTACTTC
CASSFPTSGGSYEQYF
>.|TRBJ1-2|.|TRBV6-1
TGTGCCAGCAGTCATGGCCAGGGCAACTATGGCTACACCTTC
CASSHGQGNYGYTF
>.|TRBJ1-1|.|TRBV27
TGTGCCAGCAGTTTAGCTCCTCTCGGAGTGAACACTGAAGCTTTCTTT
CASSLAPLGVNTEAFF
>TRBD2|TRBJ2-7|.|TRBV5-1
TGCGCCAGCAGCTTGGAACTAGCGGGGGTAGCGCGCGAGCAGTACTTC
CASSLELAGVAREQYF
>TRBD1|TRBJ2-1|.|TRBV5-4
TGTGCCAGCAGCTTGGCCGAAGGGGGCGAAACGAATGAGCAGTTCTTC
CASSLAEGGETNEQFF
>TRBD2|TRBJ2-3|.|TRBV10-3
TGTGCCATCAGTGACCAAAGCGGGGGGGCCGGCGATACGCAGTATTTT
CAISDQSGGAGDTQYF
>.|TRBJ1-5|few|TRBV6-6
TGTGCCAGCAGTCTTCATAGCAATCAGCCCCAGCATTTT
CASSLHSNQPQHF
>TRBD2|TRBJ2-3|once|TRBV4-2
TGTGCCAGCAGCGACCGACTAGCGGGGAGCACAGATACGCAGTATTTT
CASSDRLAGSTDTQYF
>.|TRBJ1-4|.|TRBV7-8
TGTGCCAGCAGCCCCACAGATGCAACTAATGAAAAACTGTTTTTT
CASSPTDATNEKLFF
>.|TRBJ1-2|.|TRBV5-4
TGTGCCAGCAGCTGGCCCCCAGGGATCGATGGCTACACCTTC
CASSWPPGIDGYTF
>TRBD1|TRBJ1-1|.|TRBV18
TGTGCCAGCTCACCAATTAGACAGGGGTTCAAAACGAGCACTGAAGCTTTCTTT
CASSPIRQGFKTSTEAFF
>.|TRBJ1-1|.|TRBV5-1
TGCGCCAGCAGCTTGGTTGACATGAACACTGAAGCTTTCTTT
CASSLVDMNTEAFF
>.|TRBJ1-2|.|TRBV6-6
TGTGCCAGCAGTTCGACTGAGGGTGGCTACACCTTC
CASSSTEGGYTF
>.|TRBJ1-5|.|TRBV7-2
TGTGCCAGCAGCTTAGCGGGTGGGAATCAGCCCCAGCATTTT
CASSLAGGNQPQHF
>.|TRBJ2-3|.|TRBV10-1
TGCGCCAGCAGTGACTCCCGGGAACTAGAAGCGACAGATACGCAGTATTTT
CASSDSRELEATDTQYF
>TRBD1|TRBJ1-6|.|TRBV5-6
TGTGCCAGCAGCTTTCAATCCGGACAGGGGAATTCACCCCTCCACTTT
CASSFQSGQGNSPLHF
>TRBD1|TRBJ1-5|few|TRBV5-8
TGTGCCAGCAGCCCTGACAGGGCTTGGGGTTATAGCAATCAGCCCCAGCATTTT
CASSPDRAWGYSNQPQHF
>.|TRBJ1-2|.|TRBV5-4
TGTGCCAGCAGCTTTTGGGTCCTCTATGGCTACACCTTC
CASSFWVLYGYTF
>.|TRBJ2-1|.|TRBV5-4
TGTGCCAGCAGGGGGACCGGGGGCTACAATGAGCAGTTCTTC
CASRGTGGYNEQFF
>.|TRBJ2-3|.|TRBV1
TGCACCAGCAGCCAAGGGACTAGCGGGGAAGATACGCAGTATTTT
CTSSQGTSGEDTQYF